By share, the clone carrying this TCR beta chain counts as medium-sized. What it binds is not known. TCRdb re-clonotyped the PCR reads through MiXCR. The sample contains over 11,000 clones, under 25% of which appear only once. The data stem from a study of metastatic and nonmetastatic thyroid tumors. Study-level background: Blood and tumor or nodule tissue repertoires from malignant and benign thyroid patients were compared.

Study-level points and caveats: When malignant thyroid tumors were compared with benign nodules, TCR beta diversity was reportedly significantly higher in the malignant tumors. This held in both blood and tumor samples.

No patient had received any treatment before thyroid surgery. This sequence originates from a female donor with papillary thyroid cancer or a benign thyroid nodule (not recorded which). Some clones in this sample may be carry-over from other donors' samples. The sample comprised blood.

CDR3 amino acids: CASSPIQGGNQPQHF. The CDR3 DNA reads TGTGCCAGCAGTCCAATACAGGGAGGCAATCAGCCCCAGCATTTT. J is TRBJ1-5 and V is TRBV6-2 or TRBV6-3; tentatively, D is TRBD1 (6 bases). V was shortened by 5 bases and J by 2 bases, with 13 bases between the two germline ends. This CDR3 contains 15 residues. CDR1 and CDR2 from the germline V gene are MNHEY and SVGEGT.